A selection of T cell receptor beta chains follows, all from one sample in a study of spatial heterogeneity in lung cancer. From the 5' RACE reads, TCRdb called clonotypes with MiXCR, one entry per CDR3 protein. The sample includes about 39,000 distinct CDR3 sequences, approximately 3.1% of them seen just once. Sequencing was performed on normal lung tissue next to the tumor, taken at surgery. The receptor set was obtained from a male donor with early-stage non-small cell lung cancer. The CDR3 runs from the conserved cysteine through the conserved F or W. The D gene is left open where the match is weak. Some rows have no size entry. The others give once, few or many, or a class for an expanded clone.

J gene | clone size | D gene | V gene | CDR3 DNA | CDR3 protein
TRBJ1-5 | many | TRBD1 | TRBV6-2/TRBV6-3 | TGTGCCAGCAGTTACGAACGAAGTGGGGTCAGGGGGCCGAATCAGCCCCAGCATTTT | CASSYERSGVRGPNQPQHF
TRBJ1-1 | many | TRBD1 | TRBV15 | TGTGCCACCAGCAGACCTCTCCAGGGGGTTGGGGCTTTCTTT | CATSRPLQGVGAFF
TRBJ2-3 | few | TRBD1 | TRBV18 | TGTGCCAGCTCACCCAACAGGGGTTTCACAGATACGCAGTATTTT | CASSPNRGFTDTQYF
TRBJ1-2 | many | TRBD1 | TRBV16 | TGTGCCAGCAGCCATACGGACAGGGAGGCTAATGGCTACACCTTC | CASSHTDREANGYTF
TRBJ1-1 | medium-sized | NA | TRBV28 | TGTGCCAGCAGTTTAAGAAGGAACACTGAAGCTTTCTTT | CASSLRRNTEAFF
TRBJ2-6 | many | TRBD1 | TRBV10-3 | TGTGCCATCAGTGAGGTGGGACAGGGTGTGTCTGGGGCCAACGTCCTGACTTTC | CAISEVGQGVSGANVLTF
TRBJ1-5 | few | NA | TRBV6-2/TRBV6-3 | TGTGCCAGCAGCCGGGGGACGGTTAATCAGCCCCAGCATTTT | CASSRGTVNQPQHF
TRBJ1-4 | many | TRBD1 | TRBV29-1 | TGCAGCGTGGGGGACAGGAGAACTAATGAAAAACTGTTTTTT | CSVGDRRTNEKLFF
TRBJ2-3 | few | NA | TRBV20-1 | TGCAGTGCCCCGGAGGGGGCCAGGGATACGCAGTATTTT | CSAPEGARDTQYF
TRBJ1-2 | many | NA | TRBV18 | TGTGCCAGCTCACCTACCGGGACGCAAAATGGCTACACCTTC | CASSPTGTQNGYTF
TRBJ1-3 | many | NA | TRBV6-6 | TGTGCCAGCAGTGATCAGGGATCCTCTGGAAACACCATATATTTT | CASSDQGSSGNTIYF
TRBJ1-1 | many | TRBD1 | TRBV6-2/TRBV6-3 | TGTGCCAGCAGCTACGGACAGGGGGCGACGACTGAAGCTTTCTTT | CASSYGQGATTEAFF
TRBJ2-7 | NA | NA | TRBV6-6 | TGTGCCAGCAGCCGCCGGACAGAAAGGATCGGCGAGCAGTACTTC | CASSRRTERIGEQYF
TRBJ2-5 | NA | TRBD2 | TRBV20-1 | TGCAGTGCTAGAGAACCCCTAGCGGGAGAGACCCAGTACTTC | CSAREPLAGETQYF
TRBJ1-4 | few | NA | TRBV12-3/TRBV12-4 | TGTGCCAGCAGTTTTGGTGCTAATGAAAAACTGTTTTTT | CASSFGANEKLFF
TRBJ1-1 | many | NA | TRBV5-4 | TGTGCCAGCAGTAATCGGGACGGTGAAGCTTTCTTT | CASSNRDGEAFF
TRBJ2-5 | many | NA | TRBV5-1 | TGCGCCAGCAGACTAGCAGATGAACAAGAGACCCAGTACTTC | CASRLADEQETQYF
TRBJ1-2 | many | NA | TRBV5-1 | TGCGCCAGCAGCTTGGAGTTCAGGGGATTCAATGGCTACACCTTC | CASSLEFRGFNGYTF
TRBJ1-5 | many | NA | TRBV9 | TGTGCCAGCAGCGTAGGGACAGATGGTGGATGGCCCCAGCATTTT | CASSVGTDGGWPQHF
TRBJ1-5 | many | NA | TRBV20-1 | TGCAGCTCCCAGGGTGGAGGGAATCAGCCCCAGCATTTT | CSSQGGGNQPQHF
TRBJ2-5 | many | TRBD1 | TRBV7-2 | TGTGCCAGCAGCTCACAGGGGGCTAGCCAAGAGACCCAGTACTTC | CASSSQGASQETQYF
TRBJ2-2 | many | NA | TRBV10-3 | TGTGCCATCAGTTACACCGGGGAGCTGTTTTTT | CAISYTGELFF
TRBJ1-2 | many | NA | TRBV30 | TGTGCCTTTATACCCTCGTCGGTCTATGGCTACACCTTC | CAFIPSSVYGYTF
TRBJ2-7 | many | NA | TRBV4-1 | TGCGCCAGCAGCCAAGACTTGGGGGAGCAGTACTTC | CASSQDLGEQYF
TRBJ2-1 | many | TRBD2 | TRBV20-1 | TGCAGTGCTAGCTCTGCGGGAGGGCCCATCACCAATGAGCAGTTCTTC | CSASSAGGPITNEQFF
TRBJ2-7 | many | NA | TRBV14 | TGTGCCAGCAGCCTTCAAAGATACGAGCAGTACTTC | CASSLQRYEQYF
TRBJ2-6 | many | NA | TRBV6-6 | TGTGCCAGCAGTTCGTTGGACGAAGGGGCCAACGTCCTGACTTTC | CASSSLDEGANVLTF
TRBJ2-3 | many | NA | TRBV11-2 | TGTGCCAGCAGCGAGACCTCAGGGAAAAGCACAGATACGCAGTATTTT | CASSETSGKSTDTQYF
TRBJ1-6 | many | TRBD1 | TRBV13 | TGTGCCAGCAGGAAGAGGGGGCTTTCACCCCTCCACTTT | CASRKRGLSPLHF
TRBJ1-1 | many | TRBD1 | TRBV10-3 | TGTGCCATCAGGGGGACAGAAATTAACACTGAAGCTTTCTTT | CAIRGTEINTEAFF
TRBJ1-1 | many | NA | TRBV7-9 | TGTGCCAGCAGCTCGAAGGGAGGATCAACTGAAGCTTTCTTT | CASSSKGGSTEAFF
TRBJ2-3 | many | NA | TRBV7-2 | TGTGCCAGCAGCCCCGCGGGGCGGAGTGGCACAGATACGCAGTATTTT | CASSPAGRSGTDTQYF
TRBJ1-1 | many | NA | TRBV12-3/TRBV12-4 | TGTGCCAGCAGTTTGGAGGATTACACTGAAGCTTTCTTT | CASSLEDYTEAFF
TRBJ2-2 | many | NA | TRBV7-6 | TGTGCCAGCAGCTTAGTCCAACACACCGGGGAGCTGTTTTTT | CASSLVQHTGELFF
TRBJ2-7 | many | TRBD1 | TRBV7-3 | TGTGCCAGCAGCCCAGGGGGTGATTCCTACGAGCAGTACTTC | CASSPGGDSYEQYF
TRBJ1-6 | many | TRBD1 | TRBV5-1 | TGCGCCAGCAGCGTAACAGGGGATCTAGGATCACCCCTCCACTTT | CASSVTGDLGSPLHF
TRBJ2-5 | NA | TRBD2 | TRBV11-1 | TGTGCCAGCCGGGGGGGGCGCAGAGAGACCCAGTACTTC | CASRGGRRETQYF
TRBJ1-2 | many | NA | TRBV4-2 | TGTGCCAGCAGCCAAGTCCATGGCGGCTACACCTTC | CASSQVHGGYTF
TRBJ2-1 | NA | TRBD1 | TRBV18 | TGTGCCAGCTCATCAACCGGGACAGGGGTATTGCATGAGCAGTTCTTC | CASSSTGTGVLHEQFF
TRBJ1-1 | NA | NA | TRBV29-1 | TGCAGCGTTAAGAGAGATCCGAACACTGAAGCTTTCTTT | CSVKRDPNTEAFF
TRBJ1-4 | many | TRBD1 | TRBV29-1 | TGCAGCGTTGGGACTCGACAGGGATCAACTAATGAAAAACTGTTTTTT | CSVGTRQGSTNEKLFF
TRBJ2-1 | many | NA | TRBV24-1 | TGTGCCACCTCCCTGAGGGAAAGTGTGAATGAGCAGTTCTTC | CATSLRESVNEQFF
TRBJ2-3 | many | NA | TRBV9 | TGTGCCAGCAGCGTAGGGGATGATACGCAGTATTTT | CASSVGDDTQYF
TRBJ1-1 | many | NA | TRBV5-1 | TGCGCCAGCAGCTTGACCGGTATGGGGGCAAGGACTGAAGCTTTCTTT | CASSLTGMGARTEAFF
TRBJ2-5 | many | NA | TRBV7-8 | TGTGCCAGTACAGGGTACCAAGAGACCCAGTACTTC | CASTGYQETQYF
TRBJ1-5 | many | NA | TRBV20-1 | TGCAGTGCGTCTATCGTCAATCAGCCCCAGCATTTT | CSASIVNQPQHF
TRBJ2-7 | NA | TRBD1 | TRBV18 | TGTGCCAGCTCATCTACAGGGGACGAGCAGTACTTC | CASSSTGDEQYF
TRBJ1-5 | many | NA | TRBV30 | TGTGCCTGGAGTCCCGGGGGCCGCAATCAGCCCCAGCATTTT | CAWSPGGRNQPQHF
TRBJ1-1 | many | NA | TRBV7-2 | TGTGCCAGCAGCTTACCGTGGCCCCTGGACACTGAAGCTTTCTTT | CASSLPWPLDTEAFF
TRBJ2-7 | many | TRBD1 | TRBV28 | TGTGCCAGCAGTTTAGGGACAGCCGTCTACGAGCAGTACTTC | CASSLGTAVYEQYF
TRBJ2-1 | many | TRBD2 | TRBV7-2 | TGTGCCAGCAGACCTCCAACTAGCGTCGAGCAGTTCTTC | CASRPPTSVEQFF
TRBJ1-6 | NA | NA | TRBV6-1 | TGTGCCAGCAGTGAAGCGGCAGGAAATTCACCCCTCCACTTT | CASSEAAGNSPLHF
TRBJ2-1 | NA | TRBD2 | TRBV11-2 | TGTGCCAGCAGCTTTGGACTAGCGAATGAGCAGTTCTTC | CASSFGLANEQFF
TRBJ2-3 | many | TRBD2 | TRBV7-9 | TGTGCCAGCAGCTTGTCGGGAGGTCCAAATACGCAGTATTTT | CASSLSGGPNTQYF
TRBJ2-2 | NA | NA | TRBV30 | TGTGCCTGGAGTGTTGGGGGTTCCGGGGAGCTGTTTTTT | CAWSVGGSGELFF